The clone carrying this T cell receptor beta chain was recorded at least ten times. Amplification yielded TCR beta CDR3 regions, with RNA transcripts as the source. TCR CDR3 regions were first amplified by RT-PCR with HTBI primers. TCRdb analysed the multiplex PCR reads with MiXCR anew, one entry per CDR3 protein. Counted here are about 700,000 distinct CDR3 sequences, 14% occurring once; the ten biggest clones make up 10%. Graves' hyperthyroidism qualified as stable when ophthalmopathy did not progress within 18 months. The data were taken from a study of T cells in Graves' hyperthyroidism and ophthalmopathy. With 1 base removed from V and 4 bases from J, the gap between germline ends came to 8 bases. Germline V CDR1 and CDR2: SNHLY, FYNNEI. There are 15 residues in the CDR3.

The sample comprised blood. The chain links TRBV2 to TRBJ2-6, with D hard to call. The TCR sequence derives from a woman aged 18-30 years with Graves' hyperthyroidism. In nucleotides, the CDR3 is TGTGCCAGCAGTGAAGAGGGCGTCGGGGCCAACGTCCTGACTTTC. Protein sequence: CASSEEGVGANVLTF.